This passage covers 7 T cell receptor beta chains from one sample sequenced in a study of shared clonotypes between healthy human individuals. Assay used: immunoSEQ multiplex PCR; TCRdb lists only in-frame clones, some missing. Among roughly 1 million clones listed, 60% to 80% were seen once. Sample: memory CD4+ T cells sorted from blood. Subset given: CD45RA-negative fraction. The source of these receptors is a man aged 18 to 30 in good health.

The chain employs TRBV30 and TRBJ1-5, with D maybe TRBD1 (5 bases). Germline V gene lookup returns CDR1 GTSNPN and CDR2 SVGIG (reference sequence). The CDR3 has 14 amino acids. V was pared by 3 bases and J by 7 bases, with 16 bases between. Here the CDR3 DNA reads TGTGCCTGGAGCCTCCCGGGCAGGGCCCAGCCCCAGCATTTT. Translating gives CAWSLPGRAQPQHF.

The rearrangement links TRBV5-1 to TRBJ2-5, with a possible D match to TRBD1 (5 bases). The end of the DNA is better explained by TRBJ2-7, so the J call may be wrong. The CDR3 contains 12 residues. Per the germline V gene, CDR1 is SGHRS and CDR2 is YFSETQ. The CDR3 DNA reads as TGCGCCAGCAGAGGACAATCCTACGAGCAGTACTTC. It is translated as CASRGQSYEQYF.

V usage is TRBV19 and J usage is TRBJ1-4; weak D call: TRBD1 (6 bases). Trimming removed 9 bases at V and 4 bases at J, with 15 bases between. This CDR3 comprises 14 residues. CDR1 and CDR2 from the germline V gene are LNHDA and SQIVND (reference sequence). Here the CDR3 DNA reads TGTGCCAGCGCCAATCAGGGGAGTAATGAAAAACTGTTTTTT. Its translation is CASANQGSNEKLFF.

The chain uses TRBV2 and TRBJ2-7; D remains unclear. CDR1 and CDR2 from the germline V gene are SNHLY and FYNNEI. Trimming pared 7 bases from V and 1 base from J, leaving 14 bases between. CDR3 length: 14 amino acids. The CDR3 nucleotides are TGTGCCAGCAACCCCCGAGACGGGTCCTACGAGCAGTACTTC. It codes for CASNPRDGSYEQYF.

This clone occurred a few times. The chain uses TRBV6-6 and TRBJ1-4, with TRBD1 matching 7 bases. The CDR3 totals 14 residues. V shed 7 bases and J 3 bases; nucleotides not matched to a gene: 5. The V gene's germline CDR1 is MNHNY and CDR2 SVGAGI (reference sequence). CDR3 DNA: TGTGCCAGCATTAGGGGGACAGCTAATGAAAAACTGTTTTTT. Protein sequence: CASIRGTANEKLFF.

The DNA for the CDR3 is TGTGCCAGCAGCTTACAAGGGGCGCGGGTGGGGGAGACCCAGTACTTC. Its protein is CASSLQGARVGETQYF. V is TRBV7-9 and J is TRBJ2-5; D possibly matches TRBD1 or TRBD2 (5 bases each). Germline V CDR1 and CDR2: SEHNR, FQNEAQ (reference sequence). Trimming left V 2 bases short and J 5 bases short, with 18 bases between. This CDR3 region has 16 residues.

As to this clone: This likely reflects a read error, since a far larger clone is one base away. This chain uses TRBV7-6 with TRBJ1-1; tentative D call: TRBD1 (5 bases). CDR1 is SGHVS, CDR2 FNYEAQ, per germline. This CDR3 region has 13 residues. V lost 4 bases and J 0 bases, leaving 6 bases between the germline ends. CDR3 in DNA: TGTGCCAGCAGCTCACAGGTGAACACTGAAGCTTTCTTT. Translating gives CASSSQVNTEAFF.